Listed below are T cell receptor beta chains from one sample, sequenced in a study of T-cell reconstitution after alpha-beta-depleted transplantation in children. One entry per CDR3 protein, called by TCRdb with MiXCR from the PCR reads. This table holds fewer than 550,000 distinct CDR3 sequences, roughly a tenth found once. The sequences come from PBMCs, collected before TCRalphabeta/CD19-depleted stem cell transplant. The source is a child under 10 years old with inherited bone marrow failure, due to receive a stem cell transplant. Both conserved end residues are part of each CDR3. The D gene is left open where the match is weak. Clone size appears in some rows only: once, few, many, or a class for an expanded clone.

cdr3_aa cdr3_nt d_call j_call clone_size v_call
CASAATGGRGTEAFF TGTGCCAGCGCGGCGACAGGGGGCCGGGGCACTGAAGCTTTCTTT TRBD1 TRBJ1-1 . TRBV28
CSVTLGGYEQYF TGCAGCGTTACGTTGGGAGGTTACGAGCAGTACTTC . TRBJ2-7 few TRBV29-1
CSVVSRGGRETQYF TGCAGCGTTGTCAGCAGGGGGGGACGGGAGACCCAGTACTTC . TRBJ2-5 once TRBV29-1
CATSDSGQGDQETQYF TGTGCCACCAGTGACTCCGGACAGGGTGACCAAGAGACCCAGTACTTC TRBD1 TRBJ2-5 . TRBV24-1
CASGRVVYNEQFF TGTGCCAGCGGGCGCGTGGTTTACAATGAGCAGTTCTTC . TRBJ2-1 many TRBV6-1
CASSYSPGSYEQYF TGTGCCAGCAGTTACTCCCCGGGGTCCTACGAGCAGTACTTC . TRBJ2-7 many TRBV6-5
CAWSPRENYGYTF TGTGCCTGGAGTCCCAGGGAAAACTATGGCTACACCTTC . TRBJ1-2 . TRBV30
CASSLADGFQETQYF TGTGCCAGCAGCTTAGCGGACGGTTTCCAAGAGACCCAGTACTTC . TRBJ2-5 . TRBV7-9
CASSLGSMGVRTDTQYF TGCGCCAGCAGCCTCGGGAGTATGGGGGTTCGCACAGATACGCAGTATTTT . TRBJ2-3 few TRBV5-1
CSAPTSGTFDEQFF TGCAGTGCTCCGACTAGCGGGACGTTTGATGAGCAGTTCTTC TRBD2 TRBJ2-1 many TRBV20-1
CASSGQAGYNEQFF TGTGCCAGCAGCGGACAGGCGGGATACAATGAGCAGTTCTTC . TRBJ2-1 many TRBV9
CSARPAGGTGELFF TGCAGTGCTAGACCAGCGGGAGGCACCGGGGAGCTGTTTTTT TRBD2 TRBJ2-2 many TRBV20-1
CASRPPKLAGEGTGELFF TGTGCCAGCAGACCTCCAAAACTAGCGGGAGAAGGCACCGGGGAGCTGTTTTTT TRBD2 TRBJ2-2 . TRBV6-2/TRBV6-3
CASRYGPNEQFF TGTGCCAGCAGGTACGGGCCAAATGAGCAGTTCTTC . TRBJ2-1 once TRBV2
CASSSYRGPYEQYF TGTGCCAGCAGTTCATACAGGGGCCCCTACGAGCAGTACTTC TRBD1 TRBJ2-7 many TRBV28
CASSLVLGSDEQYF TGTGCCAGCAGTTTAGTCCTGGGATCGGACGAGCAGTACTTC . TRBJ2-7 many TRBV27
CASSLLAGSGYEQYF TGTGCCAGCAGTTTATTGGCAGGGTCAGGCTACGAGCAGTACTTC . TRBJ2-7 many TRBV28
CASSLETGQTYEQYF TGCGCCAGCAGCTTGGAAACTGGGCAAACCTACGAGCAGTACTTC . TRBJ2-7 many TRBV5-1
CASSQEQPQQF TGTGCCAGCAGTCAGGAGCAGCCCCAGCAGTTT . TRBJ1-5 . TRBV11-2
CAIKGGTYNEQFF TGTGCCATCAAGGGGGGGACCTACAATGAGCAGTTCTTC . TRBJ2-1 many TRBV10-3
CASSLLAGELNEQYF TGTGCCAGCAGCTTGTTAGCGGGAGAATTGAACGAGCAGTACTTC TRBD2 TRBJ2-7 many TRBV11-2
CSVEEDGQGIYEQYF TGCAGCGTTGAAGAAGATGGACAGGGTATCTACGAGCAGTACTTC TRBD1 TRBJ2-7 many TRBV29-1
CASSLVGGIGNQPQHF TGTGCCAGCAGCTTAGTAGGGGGAATTGGCAATCAGCCCCAGCATTTT . TRBJ1-5 many TRBV7-2
CASTQDSSGANVLTF TGTGCCAGCACCCAAGACTCCTCTGGGGCCAACGTCCTGACTTTC . TRBJ2-6 few TRBV12-3/TRBV12-4
CASGVQETQYF TGTGCCAGCGGGGTACAAGAGACCCAGTACTTC . TRBJ2-5 many TRBV27
CASSPRDRGDQPQHF TGTGCCAGCAGTCCCCGGGACAGGGGGGATCAGCCCCAGCATTTT TRBD1 TRBJ1-5 many TRBV27
CASSYTDRDNQPQHF TGTGCCAGCAGTTACACGGACAGGGACAACCAGCCCCAGCATTTT TRBD1 TRBJ1-5 many TRBV6-5
CASSQDLPTNEKLFF TGCGCCAGCAGCCAAGACCTTCCAACTAATGAAAAACTGTTTTTT . TRBJ1-4 many TRBV4-3
CASSLVGLAGGSDTQYF TGTGCCAGCAGCTTAGTAGGACTAGCGGGAGGTTCGGATACGCAGTATTTT TRBD2 TRBJ2-3 many TRBV7-2
CASSLVLLDEAQYF TGCGCCAGCAGCTTGGTTTTGCTAGATGAGGCCCAGTACTTC . TRBJ2-5 many TRBV5-1
CASSQDRVGKLFF TGCGCCAGCAGCCAAGATCGCGTGGGAAAACTGTTTTTT . TRBJ1-4 many TRBV4-3
CASSATDSGANVLTF TGTGCCAGCAGTGCAACCGACTCTGGGGCCAACGTCCTGACTTTC . TRBJ2-6 many TRBV6-1
CAISSASGANVLTF TGTGCCATCTCCTCAGCCTCTGGGGCCAACGTCCTGACTTTC . TRBJ2-6 few TRBV10-3
CASSRTLSGRAGEQFF TGTGCCAGCAGCCGGACCCTTAGCGGGAGGGCTGGTGAGCAGTTCTTC TRBD2 TRBJ2-1 . TRBV7-2
CASSEYMGDTGELFF TGTGCCAGCAGTGAATATATGGGGGACACCGGGGAGCTGTTTTTT . TRBJ2-2 many TRBV25-1
CASSRGTANNEKLFF TGCGCCAGCAGCCGGGGGACGGCAAATAATGAAAAACTGTTTTTT . TRBJ1-4 few TRBV4-3
CASSRTSNEQFF TGTGCCAGCAGCCGTACTAGCAATGAGCAGTTCTTC . TRBJ2-1 many TRBV7-8
CASSLRHLLPNYGYTF TGTGCCAGCAGCCTTAGACACCTACTTCCTAACTATGGCTACACCTTC . TRBJ1-2 many TRBV7-9
CASSRDGGARDGYTF TGTGCCAGCAGCCGTGACGGAGGGGCGAGGGATGGCTACACCTTC . TRBJ1-2 many TRBV4-2
CSVTRDRANEKLFF TGCAGTGTTACGAGGGACAGGGCTAATGAAAAACTGTTTTTT TRBD1 TRBJ1-4 many TRBV20-1
CASSLGGFWDTQYF TGTGCCAGCAGCCTGGGCGGGTTCTGGGATACGCAGTATTTT . TRBJ2-3 many TRBV7-2
CASSPQQDSGTQYF TGTGCCAGCAGCCCACAACAGGACTCCGGTACGCAGTATTTT . TRBJ2-3 many TRBV27
CASSLDHTGADTQYF TGTGCCAGCAGCTTGGACCATACAGGGGCAGATACGCAGTATTTT TRBD1 TRBJ2-3 many TRBV5-6
CASSIRQGAVYNEQFF TGTGCCAGCAGCATTAGACAGGGGGCGGTTTACAATGAGCAGTTCTTC TRBD1 TRBJ2-1 many TRBV7-8
CASSPGLAGLSYEQYF TGTGCCAGCAGTCCAGGACTAGCGGGGCTCTCCTACGAGCAGTACTTC TRBD2 TRBJ2-7 many TRBV7-2
CASSQGLAGDNEQFF TGTGCCAGCTCACAAGGACTAGCGGGTGACAATGAGCAGTTCTTC TRBD2 TRBJ2-1 many TRBV3-1
CASSIWAGVNQPQHF TGTGCCAGTAGTATATGGGCAGGGGTGAATCAGCCCCAGCATTTT . TRBJ1-5 many TRBV19
CASSQGPARAHEQFF TGTGCCAGCAGCCAAGGGCCCGCCAGGGCCCATGAGCAGTTCTTC . TRBJ2-1 many TRBV3-1
CASSQWDREGSGNTIYF TGTGCCAGCAGCCAGTGGGACAGGGAAGGATCTGGAAACACCATATATTTT TRBD1 TRBJ1-3 . TRBV3-1
CSARVRGVAGGPYNEQFF TGCAGTGCTAGAGTACGGGGGGTAGCGGGAGGGCCCTACAATGAGCAGTTCTTC TRBD2 TRBJ2-1 few TRBV20-1
CASSLKQGFGEQFF TGTGCCAGCAGCTTAAAACAGGGGTTTGGTGAGCAGTTCTTC TRBD1 TRBJ2-1 few TRBV11-2
CASSHGSLLAENWGKNIQYF TGTGCCAGCAGCCATGGGAGTTTACTAGCGGAAAATTGGGGCAAAAACATTCAGTACTTC TRBD2 TRBJ2-4 many TRBV11-2